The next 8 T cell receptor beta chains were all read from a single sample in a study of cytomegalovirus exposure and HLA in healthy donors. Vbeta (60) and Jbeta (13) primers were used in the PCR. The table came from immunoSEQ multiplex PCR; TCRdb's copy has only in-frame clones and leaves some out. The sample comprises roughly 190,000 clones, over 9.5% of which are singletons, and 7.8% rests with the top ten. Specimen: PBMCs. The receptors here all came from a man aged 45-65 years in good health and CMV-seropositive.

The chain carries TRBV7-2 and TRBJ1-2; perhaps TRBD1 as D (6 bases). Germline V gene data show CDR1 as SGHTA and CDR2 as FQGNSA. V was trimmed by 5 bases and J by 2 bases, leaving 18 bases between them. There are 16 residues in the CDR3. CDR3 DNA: TGTGCCAGCAGCGAGCGACAGGCCAGTCTCAACTATGGCTACACCTTC. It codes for CASSERQASLNYGYTF.

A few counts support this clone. The CDR3 here is CASSPQGFPSGANVLTF. CDR3 bases: TGTGCCAGCAGCCCACAGGGCTTCCCGTCTGGGGCCAACGTCCTGACTTTC. This chain uses TRBV11-2 with TRBJ2-6; tentatively, D is TRBD1 (6 bases). The V and J ends lost 5 bases and 1 base respectively, with 15 bases between them. The CDR3 is made up of 17 amino acids. CDR1 is SGHAT and CDR2 is FQNNGV in the germline V gene.

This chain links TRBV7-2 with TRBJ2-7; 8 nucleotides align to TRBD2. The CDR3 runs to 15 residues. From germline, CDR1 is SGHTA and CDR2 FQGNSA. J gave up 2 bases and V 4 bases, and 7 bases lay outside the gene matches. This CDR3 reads CASSSRSGGAYEQYF. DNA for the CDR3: TGTGCCAGCAGCTCGCGGAGCGGGGGAGCCTACGAGCAGTACTTC.

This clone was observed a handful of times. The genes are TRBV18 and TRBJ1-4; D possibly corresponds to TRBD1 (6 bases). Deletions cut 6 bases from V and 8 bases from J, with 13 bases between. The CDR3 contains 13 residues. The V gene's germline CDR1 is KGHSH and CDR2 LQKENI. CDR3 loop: CASSGASGEKLFF. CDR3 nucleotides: TGTGCCAGCTCGGGGGCATCAGGAGAAAAACTGTTTTTT.

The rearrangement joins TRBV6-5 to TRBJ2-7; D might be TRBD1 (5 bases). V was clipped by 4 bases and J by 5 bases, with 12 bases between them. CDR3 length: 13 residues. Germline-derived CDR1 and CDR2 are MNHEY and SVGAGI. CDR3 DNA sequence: TGTGCCAGCAGTTCGACAGTAGCTGACGAGCAGTACGTC. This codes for CASSSTVADEQYV.

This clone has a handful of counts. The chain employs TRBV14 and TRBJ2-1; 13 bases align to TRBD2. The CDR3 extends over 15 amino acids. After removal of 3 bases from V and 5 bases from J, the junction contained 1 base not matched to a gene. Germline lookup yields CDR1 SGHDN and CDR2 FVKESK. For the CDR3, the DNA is TGTGCCAGCAGCCAGGGACTAGCGGGGAACAATGAGCAGTTCTTC. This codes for CASSQGLAGNNEQFF.

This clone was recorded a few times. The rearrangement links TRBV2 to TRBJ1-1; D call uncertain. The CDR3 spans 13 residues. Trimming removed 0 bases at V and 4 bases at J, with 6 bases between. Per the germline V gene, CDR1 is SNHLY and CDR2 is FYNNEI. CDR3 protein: CASSEASFTEAFF. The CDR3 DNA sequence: TGTGCCAGCAGTGAAGCTAGCTTCACTGAAGCTTTCTTT.

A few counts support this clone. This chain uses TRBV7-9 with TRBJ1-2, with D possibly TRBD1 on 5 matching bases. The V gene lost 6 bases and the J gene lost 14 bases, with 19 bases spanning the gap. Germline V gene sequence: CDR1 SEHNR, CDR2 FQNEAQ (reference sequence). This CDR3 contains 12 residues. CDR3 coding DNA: TGTGCCAGCAGTGAAGGGGCTCCCTCTCCGACCTTC. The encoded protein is CASSEGAPSPTF.